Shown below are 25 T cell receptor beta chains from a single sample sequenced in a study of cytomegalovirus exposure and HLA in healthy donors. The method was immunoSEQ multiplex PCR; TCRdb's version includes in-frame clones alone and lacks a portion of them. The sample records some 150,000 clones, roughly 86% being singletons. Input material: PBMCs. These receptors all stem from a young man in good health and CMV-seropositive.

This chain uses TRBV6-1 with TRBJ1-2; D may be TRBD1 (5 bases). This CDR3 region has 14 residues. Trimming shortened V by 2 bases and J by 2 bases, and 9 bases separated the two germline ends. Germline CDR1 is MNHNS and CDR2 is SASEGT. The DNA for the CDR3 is TGTGCCAGCAGTGAACGACAGATAAACTATGGCTACACCTTC. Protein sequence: CASSERQINYGYTF.

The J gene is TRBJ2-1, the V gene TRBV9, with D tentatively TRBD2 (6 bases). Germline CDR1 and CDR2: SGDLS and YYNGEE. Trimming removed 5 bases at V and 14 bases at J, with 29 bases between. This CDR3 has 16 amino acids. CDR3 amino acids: CASSRQRDLRTPWEFF. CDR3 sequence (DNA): TGTGCCAGCAGTCGACAAAGGGACTTAAGAACCCCTTGGGAGTTCTTC.

Written as DNA, the CDR3 is TGTGCCAGCAGCTTAGGTCGAACTATCGACTCACCCCTCCACTTT. It translates to CASSLGRTIDSPLHF. The chain joins TRBV7-8 to TRBJ1-6, with D unresolved. The CDR3 is 15 amino acids. V gave up 1 base and J gave up 10 bases, with 14 bases separating them. Germline CDR1 SGHVS, CDR2 FQNEAQ.

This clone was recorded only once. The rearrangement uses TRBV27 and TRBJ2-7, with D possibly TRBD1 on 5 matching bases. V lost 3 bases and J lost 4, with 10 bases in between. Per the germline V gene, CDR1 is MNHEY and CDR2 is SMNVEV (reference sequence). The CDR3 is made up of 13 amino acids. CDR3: CASSFGHQYEQYF. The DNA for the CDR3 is TGTGCCAGCAGTTTCGGACACCAGTACGAGCAGTACTTC.

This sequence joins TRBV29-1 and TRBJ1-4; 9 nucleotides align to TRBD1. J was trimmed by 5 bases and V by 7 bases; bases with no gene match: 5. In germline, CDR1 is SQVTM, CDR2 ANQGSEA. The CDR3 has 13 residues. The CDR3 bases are TGCAGCGCGATGGGACAGGGAAATGAAAAACTGTTTTTT. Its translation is CSAMGQGNEKLFF.

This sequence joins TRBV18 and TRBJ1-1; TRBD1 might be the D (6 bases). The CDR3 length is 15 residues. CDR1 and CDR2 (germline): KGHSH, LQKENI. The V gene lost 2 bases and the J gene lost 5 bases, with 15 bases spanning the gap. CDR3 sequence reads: CASSPGAGEHTEAFF. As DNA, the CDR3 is TGTGCCAGCTCACCAGGGGCAGGGGAGCATACTGAAGCTTTCTTT.

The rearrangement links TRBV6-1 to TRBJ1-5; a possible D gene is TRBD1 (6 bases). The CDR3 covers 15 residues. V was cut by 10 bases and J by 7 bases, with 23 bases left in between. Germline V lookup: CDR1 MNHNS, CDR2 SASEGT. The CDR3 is CATFEGQLGRQPQHF. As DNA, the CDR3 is TGTGCCACCTTTGAAGGACAGCTCGGTAGGCAGCCCCAGCATTTT.

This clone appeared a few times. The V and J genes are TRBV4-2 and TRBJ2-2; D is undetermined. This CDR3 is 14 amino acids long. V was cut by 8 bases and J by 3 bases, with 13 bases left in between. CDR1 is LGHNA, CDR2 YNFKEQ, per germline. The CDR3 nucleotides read TGTGCCAGCGGATCCGACACTTACACCGGGGAGCTGTTTTTT. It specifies CASGSDTYTGELFF.

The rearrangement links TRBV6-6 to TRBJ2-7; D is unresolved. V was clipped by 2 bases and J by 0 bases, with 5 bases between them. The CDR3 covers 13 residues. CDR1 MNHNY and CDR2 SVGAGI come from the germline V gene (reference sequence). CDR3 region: CASSYLSSYEQYF. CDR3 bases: TGTGCCAGCAGTTACCTCAGCTCCTACGAGCAGTACTTC.

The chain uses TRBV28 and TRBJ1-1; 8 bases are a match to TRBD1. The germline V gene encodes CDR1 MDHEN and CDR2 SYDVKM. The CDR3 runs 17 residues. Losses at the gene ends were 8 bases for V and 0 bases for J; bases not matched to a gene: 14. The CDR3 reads CASGQGGVGYMNTEAFF. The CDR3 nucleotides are TGTGCCAGCGGACAGGGAGGAGTCGGTTACATGAACACTGAAGCTTTCTTT.

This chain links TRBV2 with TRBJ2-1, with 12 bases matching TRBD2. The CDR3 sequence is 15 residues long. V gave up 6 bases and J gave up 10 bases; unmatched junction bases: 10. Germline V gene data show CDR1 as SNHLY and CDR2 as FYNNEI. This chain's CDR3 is CASRETSGSFTEQFF. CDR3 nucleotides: TGTGCCAGCAGGGAGACTAGCGGGAGTTTTACAGAGCAGTTCTTC.

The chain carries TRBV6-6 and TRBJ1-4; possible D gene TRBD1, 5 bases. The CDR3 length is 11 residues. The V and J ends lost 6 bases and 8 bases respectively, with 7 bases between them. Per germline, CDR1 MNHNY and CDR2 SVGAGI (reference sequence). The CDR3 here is CASRGGEKLFF. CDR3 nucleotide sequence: TGTGCCAGCAGGGGGGGGGAAAAACTGTTTTTT.

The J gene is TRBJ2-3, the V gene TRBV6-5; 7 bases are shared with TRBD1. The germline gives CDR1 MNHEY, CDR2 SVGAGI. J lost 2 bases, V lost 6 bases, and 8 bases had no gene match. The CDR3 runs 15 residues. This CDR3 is CASSTGTEHTDTQYF. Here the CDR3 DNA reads TGTGCCAGCAGCACCGGGACAGAGCACACAGATACGCAGTATTTT.

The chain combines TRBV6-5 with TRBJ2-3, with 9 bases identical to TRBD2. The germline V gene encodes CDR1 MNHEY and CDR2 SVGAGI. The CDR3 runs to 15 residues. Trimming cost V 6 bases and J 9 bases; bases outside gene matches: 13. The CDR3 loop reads CASSRAWTSDGTQYF. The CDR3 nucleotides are TGTGCCAGCAGCCGGGCGTGGACTAGCGATGGCACGCAGTATTTT.

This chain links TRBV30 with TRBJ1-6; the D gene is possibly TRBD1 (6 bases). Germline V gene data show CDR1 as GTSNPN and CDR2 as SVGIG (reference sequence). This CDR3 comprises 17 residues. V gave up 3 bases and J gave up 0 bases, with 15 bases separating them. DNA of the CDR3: TGTGCCTGGAGCGCTAGAGACAGGAGCTCCTATAATTCACCCCTCCACTTT. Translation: CAWSARDRSSYNSPLHF.

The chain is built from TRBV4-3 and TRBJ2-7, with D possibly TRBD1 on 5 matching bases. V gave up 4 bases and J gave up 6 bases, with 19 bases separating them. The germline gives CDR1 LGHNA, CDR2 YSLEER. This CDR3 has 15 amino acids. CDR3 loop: CASSLGRGQAAEQYF. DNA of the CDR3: TGCGCCAGCAGCCTCGGAAGGGGCCAGGCGGCCGAGCAGTACTTC.

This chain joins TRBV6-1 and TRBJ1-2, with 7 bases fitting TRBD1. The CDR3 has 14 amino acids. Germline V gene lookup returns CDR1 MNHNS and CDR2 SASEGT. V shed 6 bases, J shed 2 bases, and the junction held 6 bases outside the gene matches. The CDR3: CASRFDRVNYGYTF. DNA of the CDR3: TGTGCCAGCAGATTCGACAGGGTAAACTATGGCTACACCTTC.

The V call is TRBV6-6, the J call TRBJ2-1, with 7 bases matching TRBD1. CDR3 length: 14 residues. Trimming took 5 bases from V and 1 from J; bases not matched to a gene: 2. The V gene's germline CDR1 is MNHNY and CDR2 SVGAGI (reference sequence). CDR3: CASSPGGSYNEQFF. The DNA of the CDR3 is TGTGCCAGCAGTCCAGGGGGTTCCTACAATGAGCAGTTCTTC.

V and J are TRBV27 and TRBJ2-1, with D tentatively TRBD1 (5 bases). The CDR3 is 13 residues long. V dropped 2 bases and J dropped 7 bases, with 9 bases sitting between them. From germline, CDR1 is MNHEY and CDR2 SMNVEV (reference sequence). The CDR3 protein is CASSLRGSNEQFF. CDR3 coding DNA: TGTGCCAGCAGTTTAAGGGGTTCGAATGAGCAGTTCTTC.

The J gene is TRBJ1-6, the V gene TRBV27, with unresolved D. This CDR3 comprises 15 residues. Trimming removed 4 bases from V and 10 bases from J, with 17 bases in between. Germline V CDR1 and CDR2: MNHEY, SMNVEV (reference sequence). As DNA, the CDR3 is TGTGCCAGCAGTTCCGGTAGCCTAGTAATATCACCCCTCCACTTT. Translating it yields CASSSGSLVISPLHF.

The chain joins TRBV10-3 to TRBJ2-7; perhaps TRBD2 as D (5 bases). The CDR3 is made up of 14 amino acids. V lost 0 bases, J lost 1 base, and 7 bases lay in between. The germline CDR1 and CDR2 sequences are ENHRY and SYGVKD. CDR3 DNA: TGTGCCATCAGTGAGTCTCCGGGGTCCTACGAGCAGTACTTC. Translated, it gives CAISESPGSYEQYF.

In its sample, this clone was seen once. This CDR3 reads CASSSTGGGELFF. The CDR3 bases are TGTGCCAGCAGCTCGACTGGAGGGGGGGAGCTGTTTTTT. The rearrangement uses TRBV11-3 and TRBJ2-2; a weak D match, TRBD2 (6 bases). Germline V gene lookup returns CDR1 SGHNT and CDR2 YENEEA. The CDR3 spans 13 residues. V was cut by 4 bases and J by 8 bases, with 11 bases left in between.

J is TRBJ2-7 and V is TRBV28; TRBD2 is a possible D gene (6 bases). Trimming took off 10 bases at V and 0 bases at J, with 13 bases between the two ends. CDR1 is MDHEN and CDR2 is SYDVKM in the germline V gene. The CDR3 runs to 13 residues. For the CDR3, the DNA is TGTGCCACCGTCCTCGGGGGCTCCTACGAGCAGTACTTC. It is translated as CATVLGGSYEQYF.

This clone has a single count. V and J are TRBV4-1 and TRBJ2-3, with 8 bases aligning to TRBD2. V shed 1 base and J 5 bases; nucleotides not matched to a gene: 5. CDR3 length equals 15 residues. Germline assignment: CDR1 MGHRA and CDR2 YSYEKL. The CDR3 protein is CASSQGGGGKDTQYF. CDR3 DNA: TGCGCCAGCAGCCAAGGGGGCGGGGGGAAAGATACGCAGTATTTT.

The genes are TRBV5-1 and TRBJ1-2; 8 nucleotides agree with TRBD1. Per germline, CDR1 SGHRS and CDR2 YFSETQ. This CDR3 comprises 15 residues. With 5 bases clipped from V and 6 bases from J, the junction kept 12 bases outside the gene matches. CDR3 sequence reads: CASREDRGVLDGYTF. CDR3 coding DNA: TGCGCCAGCAGGGAAGACAGGGGCGTGTTGGATGGCTACACCTTC.